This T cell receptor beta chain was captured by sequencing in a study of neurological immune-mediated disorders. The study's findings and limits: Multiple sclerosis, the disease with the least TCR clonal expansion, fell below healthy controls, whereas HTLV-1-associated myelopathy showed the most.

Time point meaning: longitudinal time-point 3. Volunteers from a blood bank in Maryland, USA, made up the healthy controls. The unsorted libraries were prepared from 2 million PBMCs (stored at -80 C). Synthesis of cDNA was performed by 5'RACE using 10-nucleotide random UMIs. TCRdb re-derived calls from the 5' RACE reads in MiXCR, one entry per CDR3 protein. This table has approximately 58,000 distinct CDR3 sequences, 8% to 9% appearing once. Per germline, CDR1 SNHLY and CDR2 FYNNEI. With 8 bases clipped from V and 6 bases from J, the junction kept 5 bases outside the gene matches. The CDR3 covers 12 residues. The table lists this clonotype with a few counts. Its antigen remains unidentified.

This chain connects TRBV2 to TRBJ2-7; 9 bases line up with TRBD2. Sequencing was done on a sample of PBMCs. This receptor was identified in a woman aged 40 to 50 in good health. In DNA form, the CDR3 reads TGTGCCAGCGGGGGACTAGCAGGCGAGCAGTACTTC. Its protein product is CASGGLAGEQYF.